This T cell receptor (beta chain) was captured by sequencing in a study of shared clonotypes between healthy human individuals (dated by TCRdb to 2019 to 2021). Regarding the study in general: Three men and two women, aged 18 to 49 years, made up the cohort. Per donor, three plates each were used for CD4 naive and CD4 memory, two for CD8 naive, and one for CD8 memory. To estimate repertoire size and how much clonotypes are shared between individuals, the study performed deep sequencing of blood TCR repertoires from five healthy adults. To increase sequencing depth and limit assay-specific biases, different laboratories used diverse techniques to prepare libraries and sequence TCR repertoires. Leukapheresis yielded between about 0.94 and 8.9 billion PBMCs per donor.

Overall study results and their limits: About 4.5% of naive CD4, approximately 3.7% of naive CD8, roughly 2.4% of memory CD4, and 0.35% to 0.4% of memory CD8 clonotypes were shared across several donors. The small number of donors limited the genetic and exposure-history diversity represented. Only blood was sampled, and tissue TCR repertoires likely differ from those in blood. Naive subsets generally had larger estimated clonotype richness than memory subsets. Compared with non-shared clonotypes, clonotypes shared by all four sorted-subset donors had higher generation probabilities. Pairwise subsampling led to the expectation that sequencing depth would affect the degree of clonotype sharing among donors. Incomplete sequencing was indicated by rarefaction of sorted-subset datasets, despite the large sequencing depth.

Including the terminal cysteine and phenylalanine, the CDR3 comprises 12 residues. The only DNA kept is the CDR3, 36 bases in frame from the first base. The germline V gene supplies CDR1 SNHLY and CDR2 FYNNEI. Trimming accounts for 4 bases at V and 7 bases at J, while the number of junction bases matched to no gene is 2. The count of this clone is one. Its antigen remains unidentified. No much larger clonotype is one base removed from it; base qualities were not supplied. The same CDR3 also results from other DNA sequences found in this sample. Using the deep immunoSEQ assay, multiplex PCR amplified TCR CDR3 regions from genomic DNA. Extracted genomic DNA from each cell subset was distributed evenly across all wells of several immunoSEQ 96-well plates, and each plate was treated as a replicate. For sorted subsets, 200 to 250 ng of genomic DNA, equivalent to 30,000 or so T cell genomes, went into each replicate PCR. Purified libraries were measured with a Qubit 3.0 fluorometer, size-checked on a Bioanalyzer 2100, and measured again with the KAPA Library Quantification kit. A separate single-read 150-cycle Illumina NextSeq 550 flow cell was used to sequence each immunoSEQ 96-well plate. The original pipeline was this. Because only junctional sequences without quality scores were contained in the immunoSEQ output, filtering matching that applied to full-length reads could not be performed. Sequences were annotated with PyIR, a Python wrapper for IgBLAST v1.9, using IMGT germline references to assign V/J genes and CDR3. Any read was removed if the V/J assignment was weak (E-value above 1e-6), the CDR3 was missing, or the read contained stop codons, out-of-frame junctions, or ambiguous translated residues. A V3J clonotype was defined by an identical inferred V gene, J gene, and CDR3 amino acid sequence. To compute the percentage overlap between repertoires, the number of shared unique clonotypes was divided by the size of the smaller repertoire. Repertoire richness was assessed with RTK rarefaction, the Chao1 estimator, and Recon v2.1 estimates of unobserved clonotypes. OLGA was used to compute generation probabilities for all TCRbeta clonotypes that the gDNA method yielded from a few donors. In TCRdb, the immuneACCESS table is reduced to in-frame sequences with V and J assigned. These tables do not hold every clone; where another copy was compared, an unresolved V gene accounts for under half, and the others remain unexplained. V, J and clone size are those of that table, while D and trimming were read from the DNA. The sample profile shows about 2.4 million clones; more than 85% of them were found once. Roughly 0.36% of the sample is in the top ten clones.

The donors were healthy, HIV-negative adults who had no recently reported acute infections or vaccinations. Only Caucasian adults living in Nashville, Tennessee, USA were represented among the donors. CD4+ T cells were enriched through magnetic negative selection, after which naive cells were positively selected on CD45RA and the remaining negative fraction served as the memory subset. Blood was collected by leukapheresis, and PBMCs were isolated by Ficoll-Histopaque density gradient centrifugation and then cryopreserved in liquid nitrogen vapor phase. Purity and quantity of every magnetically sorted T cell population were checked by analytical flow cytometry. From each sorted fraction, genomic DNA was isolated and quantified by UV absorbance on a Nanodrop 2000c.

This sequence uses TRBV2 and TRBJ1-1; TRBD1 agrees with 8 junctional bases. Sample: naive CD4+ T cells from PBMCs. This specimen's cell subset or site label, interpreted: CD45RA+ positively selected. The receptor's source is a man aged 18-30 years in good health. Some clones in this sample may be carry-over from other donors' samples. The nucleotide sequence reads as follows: TGTGCCAGCAGTGTCGGACAGGGTGAAGCTTTCTTT. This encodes CASSVGQGEAFF.